These 18 T cell receptor beta chains were all obtained from the same sample, sequenced in a study of technical replicates of blood from a handful of donors. The protocol was immunoSEQ multiplex PCR, while the TCRdb copy is restricted to in-frame clones and leaves out a portion. Of more than 90,000 clones in the sample, 90% to 96% were seen once. Material for sequencing was T cells isolated from PBMCs. The receptors come from a human donor in good health.

The rearrangement links TRBV2 to TRBJ2-2; TRBD1 matches 7 bases. Germline lookup yields CDR1 SNHLY and CDR2 FYNNEI. This CDR3 has 14 amino acids. Germline trimming cut 4 bases from V and 6 bases from J; bases unmatched to any gene: 5. The CDR3: CASSGFTGAGELFF. The CDR3 coding sequence is TGTGCCAGCAGTGGTTTCACAGGGGCCGGGGAGCTGTTTTTT.

This sequence joins TRBV29-1 and TRBJ2-5, with D possibly matching TRBD1 (5 bases). Germline assignment: CDR1 SQVTM and CDR2 ANQGSEA. V lost 1 base and J 3 bases, leaving 9 bases between the germline ends. The CDR3 is made up of 13 amino acids. CDR3 loop: CSVEVGAKETQYF. In nucleotides, the CDR3 is TGCAGCGTTGAAGTAGGGGCCAAAGAGACCCAGTACTTC.

Here the CDR3 DNA reads TGTGCCAGCAGTCCTACAGGGATCGGGGCCAACGTCCTGACTTTC. It codes for CASSPTGIGANVLTF. This rearrangement joins TRBV27 to TRBJ2-6; D is perhaps TRBD1 (6 bases). V was cut by 5 bases and J by 4 bases, with 12 bases left in between. The CDR3 extends over 15 amino acids. In germline, CDR1 is MNHEY, CDR2 SMNVEV (reference sequence).

The chain has TRBV4-1 and TRBJ2-3; possible D gene TRBD1, 6 bases. Germline CDR1 is MGHRA and CDR2 is YSYEKL. The CDR3 extends over 14 amino acids. The ends were cut back, 2 bases at V and 0 bases at J, with 6 bases in the middle. CDR3: CASSQTGSTDTQYF. The CDR3 DNA reads TGCGCCAGCAGCCAAACAGGGAGCACAGATACGCAGTATTTT.

The rearrangement joins TRBV6-5 to TRBJ2-5; D not certain. CDR3 length: 15 residues. Germline V CDR1 and CDR2: MNHEY, SVGAGI. V gave up 6 bases and J gave up 0 bases, with 14 bases separating them. CDR3 loop: CASSRIEDNQETQYF. The CDR3 bases are TGTGCCAGCAGCCGCATAGAAGACAACCAAGAGACCCAGTACTTC.

The chain joins TRBV7-2 to TRBJ1-5; D uncertain. This CDR3 has 13 amino acids. CDR1 and CDR2 from the germline V gene are SGHTA and FQGNSA. Between the trimmed V and J ends, which lost 0 bases and 4 bases, there was a span of 4 bases. The CDR3 DNA sequence: TGTGCCAGCAGCTTAGCCCGTAATCAGCCCCAGCATTTT. Protein product: CASSLARNQPQHF. Full variable domain (missing parts from reference TRBV7-2 and TRBJ1-5): GAGVSQSPSNKVTEKGKDVELRCDPISGHTALYWYRQSLGQGLEFLIYFQGNSAPDKSGLPSDRFSAERTGGSVSTLTIQRTQQEDSAVYLCASSLARNQPQHFGDGTRLSIL.

For the CDR3, the DNA is TGTGCCAGCAGTTGGACTAGCGGGTACCAAGAGACCCAGTACTTC. Amino acids: CASSWTSGYQETQYF. The rearrangement links TRBV27 to TRBJ2-5; 11 bases map to TRBD2. Germline V CDR1 and CDR2: MNHEY, SMNVEV (reference sequence). V trimming: 4 bases; J trimming: 0 bases; junction bases outside the gene matches: 1. The CDR3 is 15 amino acids.

The chain has TRBV28 and TRBJ2-6, with TRBD1 matching over 7 bases. The CDR3 has 15 residues. Trimming took 5 bases from V and 4 from J; bases not matched to a gene: 5. Germline loops: CDR1 MDHEN, CDR2 SYDVKM. The CDR3 here is CASSPGTEGANVLTF. CDR3 nucleotide sequence: TGTGCCAGCAGTCCGGGGACAGAGGGGGCCAACGTCCTGACTTTC.

The chain couples TRBV18 to TRBJ1-1, with D perhaps TRBD1 (6 bases). Trimming removed 4 bases from V and 2 bases from J, with 11 bases in between. Per germline, CDR1 KGHSH and CDR2 LQKENI. CDR3 length equals 14 residues. The CDR3 DNA reads TGTGCCAGCTCACTTGGACAGACTAACACTGAAGCTTTCTTT. Translating gives CASSLGQTNTEAFF.

The genes are TRBV14 and TRBJ2-1; D possibly corresponds to TRBD2 (6 bases). Deletions cut 4 bases from V and 2 bases from J, with 12 bases between. Germline V lookup: CDR1 SGHDN, CDR2 FVKESK. This CDR3 has 15 amino acids. The DNA of the CDR3 is TGTGCCAGCAGCCTCGGGAGTGCGGCCTACAATGAGCAGTTCTTC. Residues: CASSLGSAAYNEQFF.

The gene calls are TRBV19 and TRBJ2-3; 11 bases line up with TRBD2. CDR1 and CDR2 (germline): LNHDA, SQIVND (reference sequence). The CDR3 contains 15 residues. The trim removed 5 bases at V and 3 bases at J, leaving 4 bases unmatched. The CDR3 DNA follows: TGTGCCAGTAGTTATAGCGGGAGGGGTACAGATACGCAGTATTTT. Translating gives CASSYSGRGTDTQYF. Full variable domain (missing parts from reference TRBV19 and TRBJ2-3): DGGITQSPKYLFRKEGQNVTLSCEQNLNHDAMYWYRQDPGQGLRLIYYSQIVNDFQKGDIAEGYSVSREKKESFPLTVTSAQKNPTAFYLCASSYSGRGTDTQYFGPGTRLTVL.

The gene calls are TRBV5-5 and TRBJ2-2, with D possibly TRBD2 on 5 matching bases. V lost 0 bases to trimming and J lost 3 bases, with 12 bases between them. Germline V gene lookup returns CDR1 SGHKS and CDR2 YYEKEE (reference sequence). This CDR3 spans 16 amino acids. This chain's CDR3 is CASSLEVSVYTGELFF. For the CDR3, the DNA is TGTGCCAGCAGCTTGGAGGTTAGCGTCTACACCGGGGAGCTGTTTTTT.

This CDR3 is CASRTQGSGTEAFF. The CDR3 coding sequence is TGTGCCAGCAGGACCCAGGGATCAGGGACTGAAGCTTTCTTT. The chain has TRBV6-4 and TRBJ1-1; D may be TRBD1 (5 bases). Trimming shortened V by 6 bases and J by 5 bases, and 16 bases separated the two germline ends. This CDR3 contains 14 residues. CDR1 and CDR2 (germline): MRHNA, SNTAGT.

This chain connects TRBV29-1 to TRBJ2-1; unclear D gene. The CDR3 totals 15 residues. The germline CDR1 and CDR2 sequences are SQVTM and ANQGSEA. V lost 2 bases and J lost 4, with 15 bases in between. The CDR3 bases are TGCAGCGTTGAACTCGCGGAGACCCTTTACAATGAGCAGTTCTTC. This codes for CSVELAETLYNEQFF.

The chain combines TRBV9 with TRBJ2-7; 8 positions match TRBD2. CDR1 is SGDLS, CDR2 YYNGEE, per germline. V lost 0 bases, J lost 7 bases, and 6 bases stayed unmatched. The CDR3 runs to 14 residues. The CDR3 coding sequence is TGTGCCAGCAGCGTAGGTAGCGGGGTTACAGAGCAGTACTTC. As protein: CASSVGSGVTEQYF. The full variable domain, rest sourced from reference TRBV9 and TRBJ2-7, is DSGVTQTPKHLITATGQRVTLRCSPRSGDLSVYWYQQSLDQGLQFLIQYYNGEERAKGNILERFSAQQFPDLHSELNLSSLELGDSALYFCASSVGSGVTEQYFGPGTRLTVT.

This chain connects TRBV13 to TRBJ2-1; 9 bases align to TRBD1. CDR3 size: 13 residues. Germline V gene data show CDR1 as PRHDT and CDR2 as FYEKMQ (reference sequence). V lost 8 bases and J lost 4; bases outside the gene matches: 3. CDR3 in amino acids: CASAGQGYNEQFF. The CDR3 DNA reads TGTGCCAGCGCGGGACAGGGATACAATGAGCAGTTCTTC. Full variable domain (missing parts from reference TRBV13 and TRBJ2-1): AAGVIQSPRHLIKEKRETATLKCYPIPRHDTVYWYQQGPGQDPQFLISFYEKMQSDKGSIPDRFSAQQFSDYHSELNMSSLELGDSALYFCASAGQGYNEQFFGPGTRLTVL.

The chain joins TRBV19 to TRBJ1-3, with D unclear. Trimming pared 3 bases from V and 0 bases from J, leaving 6 bases between. CDR1 and CDR2 from the germline V gene are LNHDA and SQIVND (reference sequence). The CDR3 is made up of 14 amino acids. CDR3 DNA: TGTGCCAGTAGTATGACAAACTCTGGAAACACCATATATTTT. This gives the protein CASSMTNSGNTIYF.

The chain employs TRBV6-5 and TRBJ2-5, with no clear D. V was cut by 0 bases and J by 3 bases, with 11 bases left in between. The CDR3 is 15 amino acids. Germline values: CDR1 MNHEY, CDR2 SVGAGI. The CDR3: CASSYSIALKETQYF. CDR3 nucleotides: TGTGCCAGCAGTTACTCGATAGCTTTGAAAGAGACCCAGTACTTC.